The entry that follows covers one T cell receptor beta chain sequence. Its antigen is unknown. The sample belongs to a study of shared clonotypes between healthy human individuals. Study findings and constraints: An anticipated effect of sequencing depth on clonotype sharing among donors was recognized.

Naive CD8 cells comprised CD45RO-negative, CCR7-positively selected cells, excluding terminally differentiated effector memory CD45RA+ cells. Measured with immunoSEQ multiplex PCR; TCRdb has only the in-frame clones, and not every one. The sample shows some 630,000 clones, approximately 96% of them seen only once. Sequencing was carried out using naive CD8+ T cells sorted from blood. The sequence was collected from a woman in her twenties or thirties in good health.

The CDR3 protein is CASSGQGQGKIPQHF. The DNA of the CDR3 is TGTGCCAGCAGCGGGCAGGGACAGGGGAAGATTCCCCAGCATTTT. This chain joins TRBV5-6 and TRBJ1-5; TRBD1 matches 10 bases. J lost 10 bases, V lost 4 bases, and 11 bases had no gene match. Germline V CDR1 and CDR2: SGHDT, YYEEEE. The CDR3 has 15 amino acids. Looking up the rest from reference TRBV5-6 and TRBJ1-5 gives the full variable domain: DAGVTQSPTHLIKTRGQQVTLRCSPKSGHDTVSWYQQALGQGPQFIFQYYEEEERQRGNFPDRFSGHQFPNYSSELNVNALLLGDSALYLCASSGQGQGKIPQHFGDGTRLSIL.